One TCR beta chain is described in this entry. This clone's antigen is unknown. Base qualities are not provided; no much larger clone lies one nucleotide away. The Quick-DNA Microprep Kit was used to extract genomic DNA from the sorted cells. Amplification of TCRbeta DNA was done with the immunoSEQ hsTCRbeta kit, following the protocol from the manufacturer. TCRbeta libraries were sequenced on an Illumina MiSeq instrument. For the original study's pipeline: Once out-of-frame sequences had been removed, 2,204,828 distinct TCRbeta sequences were left, which works out to an average of approximately 70,000 per individual. Each individual was scored using the number of some 160 previously reported CMV-associated TCRbeta sequences that the individual carried and the total number of productive distinct TCRbeta sequences. A beta-binomial model was reimplemented in Python, and random forests from scikit-learn, run with default parameters, were trained on data from the US cohort. On the Belgian cohort, classifier performance was reported as the median AUC, along with percentile confidence intervals, across 10,000 bootstrap iterations. The source is immuneACCESS, and TCRdb retained only in-frame sequences with V and J called. Part of the clones is not carried over; for the studies checked, unresolved V genes explain less than half of this, and the remainder is unexplained. V and J calls and clone size are those listed in that table; D and trimming were worked out from the DNA. The sample table shows approximately 47,000 clones, and about 78% are seen once. The ten most abundant clones make up approximately 0.98% of the sample.

This entry belongs to a study of memory CD4+ T cells and cytomegalovirus serostatus (dated by TCRdb to the late 2010s). With regard to the full study: The cohort included around 35 healthy adults from Belgium, of whom 9 were CMV seropositive and 24 were CMV seronegative. To replicate a published TCR-based CMV serostatus classifier, the researchers sequenced the CD4+ memory TCRbeta repertoires of a Belgian cohort whose cytomegalovirus serostatus was known.

On the study overall, not on this receptor specifically: On the Belgian cohort, the classifier built on the original framework reached a median bootstrapped AUC of about 0.95, with a 95% CI of 0.76-1.00. Among the roughly 160 previously reported CMV-associated TCRbeta sequences, over 65 showed up in the CD4+ memory repertoires, with each one found in between one and five individuals. Only CD4+CD45RO+ memory cells were sequenced, in contrast to the original study, which included naive and memory CD4+ and CD8+ populations. The results were interpreted as suggesting that the CMV-associated TCR signature is largely present in the CD4+ memory repertoire. CMV serostatus prediction reached a median bootstrapped AUC of around 0.95 with the original framework and about 0.91 with a US-trained random forest.

Single viable CD3+CD4+CD8-CD45RO+ cells were sorted as memory CD4+ T cells on a FACSAria II. CMV serostatus was determined using a Roche Elecsys assay that detects serum IgG against CMV pp150, pp28, p38 and p52. After thawing, total CD4+ T cells were enriched by positive selection with CD4 magnetic microbeads. The samples came from a separate study whose specific focus was interrogating the CD4+ T cell memory repertoire. Following standard operating procedures, peripheral blood mononuclear cells were isolated and cryopreserved, while serum was kept at -80 degrees C. Staining used CD3-PerCP (BW264/56), CD4-APC (RPA-T4), CD45RO-PE (UCHT1) and CD8-Pacific Orange (3B5) antibodies, with Sytox blue excluding non-viable cells. V is clipped by 4 bases and J by 4 bases, and the sequence between their germline boundaries is 23 bases long. The CDR3 holds 17 amino acids from the cysteine to the phenylalanine. The DNA shown is the 51-base CDR3, in frame from base 1. The germline V gene gives CDR1 as SGHDT and CDR2 as YYEEEE.

Rearrangement joined TRBV5-6 to TRBJ1-2, and perhaps TRBD1 as D gene, on 5 matching bases. The source material was memory CD4+ T cells from blood. The receptor comes from an adult in good health and CMV-seronegative. This receptor carries the CDR3 CASSLDGGSPLSYGYTF. The nucleotides read TGTGCCAGCAGCCTGGATGGGGGATCCCCCCTCTCCTATGGCTACACCTTC.